These 4 T cell receptor beta chains were all obtained from the same sample, sequenced in a study of human T cells and chemical hapten exposure. Indicated time point: healthy volunteer bleed at 6 weeks. The starting material, unfractionated whole blood, was used for total RNA extraction. MiXCR, run by TCRdb on the RACE reads, gives a single entry per CDR3 protein. The sample has about 80,000 distinct CDR3 sequences, about 9.2% seen once. The material sequenced was whole blood. These receptors came from a female donor in good health. Some clones in this sample may be carry-over from other donors' samples.

This clonotype was observed a handful of times. V usage is TRBV12-3 or TRBV12-4 and J usage is TRBJ1-1; D is undetermined. CDR3 length: 13 residues. V shed 3 bases and J shed 6 bases, with 11 bases lying between them. As DNA, the CDR3 is TGTGCCAGCAGTTTTTCCAGGTTGGCTGAAGCTTTCTTT. Its translation: CASSFSRLAEAFF.

Ten or more counts support this clonotype. The chain combines TRBV6-5 with TRBJ1-6, with D tentatively TRBD1 (5 bases). V was pared by 6 bases and J by 6 bases, with 9 bases between. From germline, CDR1 is MNHEY and CDR2 SVGAGI. This CDR3 has 13 residues. This chain's CDR3 is CASSQQGNSPLHF. DNA of the CDR3: TGTGCCAGCAGCCAGCAGGGTAATTCACCCCTCCACTTT.

V usage is TRBV7-3 and J usage is TRBJ2-2; D is uncertain. With 2 bases removed from V and 1 base from J, the gap between germline ends came to 2 bases. The CDR3 has 13 residues. Germline V gives CDR1 SGHTA, CDR2 FQGTGA. The DNA of the CDR3 is TGTGCCAGCAGCTTACTGAACACCGGGGAGCTGTTTTTT. It yields the protein CASSLLNTGELFF. Filled out from reference TRBV7-3 and TRBJ2-2, the complete variable domain reads GAGVSQTPSNKVTEKGKYVELRCDPISGHTALYWYRQSLGQGPEFLIYFQGTGAADDSGLPNDRFFAVRPEGSVSTLKIQRTERGDSAVYLCASSLLNTGELFFGEGSRLTVL.

The chain couples TRBV29-1 to TRBJ1-5, with D possibly TRBD1 on 6 matching bases. Looked up from germline, CDR1 is SQVTM and CDR2 is ANQGSEA. CDR3 length: 15 amino acids. V lost 6 bases, J lost 0 bases, and 15 bases lay in between. In DNA form, the CDR3 reads TGCAGCGTCGTGATAGGGGGGTATAGCAATCAGCCCCAGCATTTT. Residues: CSVVIGGYSNQPQHF.